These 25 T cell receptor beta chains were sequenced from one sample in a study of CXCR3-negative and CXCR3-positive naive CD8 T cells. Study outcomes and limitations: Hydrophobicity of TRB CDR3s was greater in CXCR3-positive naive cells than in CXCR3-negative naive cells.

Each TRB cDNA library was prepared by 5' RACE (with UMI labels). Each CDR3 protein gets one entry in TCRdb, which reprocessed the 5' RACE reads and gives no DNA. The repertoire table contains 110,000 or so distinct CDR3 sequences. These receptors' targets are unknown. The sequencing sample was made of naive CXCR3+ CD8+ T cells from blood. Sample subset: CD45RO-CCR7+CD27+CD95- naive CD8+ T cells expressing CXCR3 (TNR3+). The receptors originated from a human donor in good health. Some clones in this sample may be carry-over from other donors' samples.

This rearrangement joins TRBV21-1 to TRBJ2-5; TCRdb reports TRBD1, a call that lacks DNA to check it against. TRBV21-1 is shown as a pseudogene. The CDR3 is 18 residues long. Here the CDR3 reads CASSPDTGHLLNQETQYF.

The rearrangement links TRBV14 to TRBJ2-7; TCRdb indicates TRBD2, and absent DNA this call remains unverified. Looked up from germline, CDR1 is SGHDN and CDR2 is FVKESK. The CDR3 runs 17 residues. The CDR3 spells CASSPALSGTTPYEQYF.

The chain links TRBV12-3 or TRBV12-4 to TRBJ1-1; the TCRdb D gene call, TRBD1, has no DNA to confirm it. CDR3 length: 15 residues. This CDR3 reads CASSLHRGIWTEAFF.

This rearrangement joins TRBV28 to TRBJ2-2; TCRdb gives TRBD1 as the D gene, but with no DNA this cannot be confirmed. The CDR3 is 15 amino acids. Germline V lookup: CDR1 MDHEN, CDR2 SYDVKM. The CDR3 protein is CASRWDTANTGELFF.

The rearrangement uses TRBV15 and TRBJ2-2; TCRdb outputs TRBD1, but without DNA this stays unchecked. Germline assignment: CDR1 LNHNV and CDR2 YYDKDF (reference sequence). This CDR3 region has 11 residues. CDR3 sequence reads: CACRGPGELFF.

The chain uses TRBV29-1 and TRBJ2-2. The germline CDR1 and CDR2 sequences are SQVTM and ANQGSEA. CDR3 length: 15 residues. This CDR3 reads CSVESTDANTGELFF.

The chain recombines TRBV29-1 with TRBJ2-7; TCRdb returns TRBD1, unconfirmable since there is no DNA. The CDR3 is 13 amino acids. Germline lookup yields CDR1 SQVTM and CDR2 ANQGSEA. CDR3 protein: CSVAGTGGYEQYF.

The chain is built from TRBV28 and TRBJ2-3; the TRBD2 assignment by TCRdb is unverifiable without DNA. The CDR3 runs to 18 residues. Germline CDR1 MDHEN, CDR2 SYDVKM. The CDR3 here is CASSLALAGGPSTDTQYF.

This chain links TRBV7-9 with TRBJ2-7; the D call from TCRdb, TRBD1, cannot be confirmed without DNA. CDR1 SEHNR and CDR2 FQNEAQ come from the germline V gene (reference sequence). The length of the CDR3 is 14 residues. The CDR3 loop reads CASSLTGAAYEQYF.

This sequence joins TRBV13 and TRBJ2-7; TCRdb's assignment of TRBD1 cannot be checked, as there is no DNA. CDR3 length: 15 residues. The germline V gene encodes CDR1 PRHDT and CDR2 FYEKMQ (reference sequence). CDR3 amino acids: CASSPTPGQGNEQYF.

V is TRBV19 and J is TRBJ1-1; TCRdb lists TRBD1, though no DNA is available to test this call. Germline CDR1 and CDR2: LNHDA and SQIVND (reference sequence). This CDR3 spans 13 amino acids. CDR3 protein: CASSIRDSNEAFF.

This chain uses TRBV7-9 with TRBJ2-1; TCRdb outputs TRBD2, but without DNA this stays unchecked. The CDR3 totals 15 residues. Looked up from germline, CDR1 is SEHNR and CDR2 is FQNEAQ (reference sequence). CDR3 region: CASSFAAGAYNEQFF.

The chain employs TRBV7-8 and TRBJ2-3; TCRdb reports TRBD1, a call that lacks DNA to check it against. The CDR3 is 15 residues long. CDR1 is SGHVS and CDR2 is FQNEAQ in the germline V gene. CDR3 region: CASSLGGASTDTQYF.

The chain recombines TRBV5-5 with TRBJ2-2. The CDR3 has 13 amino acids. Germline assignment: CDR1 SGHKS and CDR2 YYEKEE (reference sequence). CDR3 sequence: CASSLARTGELFF.

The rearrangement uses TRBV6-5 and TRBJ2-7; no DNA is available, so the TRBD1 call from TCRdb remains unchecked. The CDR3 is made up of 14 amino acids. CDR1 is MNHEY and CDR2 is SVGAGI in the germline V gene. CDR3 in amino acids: CASSYGQGPYEQYF.

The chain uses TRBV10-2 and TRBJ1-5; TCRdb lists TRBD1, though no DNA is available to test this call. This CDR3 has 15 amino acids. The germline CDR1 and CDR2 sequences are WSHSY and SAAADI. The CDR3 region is CASSGGTGGNQPQHF.

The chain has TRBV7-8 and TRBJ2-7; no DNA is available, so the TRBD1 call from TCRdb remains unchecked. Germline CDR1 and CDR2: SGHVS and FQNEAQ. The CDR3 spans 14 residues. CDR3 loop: CASSLGQGPREQYF. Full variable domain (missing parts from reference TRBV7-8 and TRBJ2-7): GAGVSQSPRYKVAKRGQDVALRCDPISGHVSLFWYQQALGQGPEFLTYFQNEAQLDKSGLPSDRFFAERPEGSVSTLKIQRTQQEDSAVYLCASSLGQGPREQYFGPGTRLTVT.

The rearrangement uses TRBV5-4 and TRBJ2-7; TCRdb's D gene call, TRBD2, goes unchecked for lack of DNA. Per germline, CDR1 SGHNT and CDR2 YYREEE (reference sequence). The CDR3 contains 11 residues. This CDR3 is CASSWSGEQYF.

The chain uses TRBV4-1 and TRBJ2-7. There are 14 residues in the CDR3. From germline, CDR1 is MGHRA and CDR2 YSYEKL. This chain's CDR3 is CASSQDKGTYEQYF.

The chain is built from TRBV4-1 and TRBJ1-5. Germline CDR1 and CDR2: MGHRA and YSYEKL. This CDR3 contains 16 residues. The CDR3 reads CASSQELRESNQPQHF.

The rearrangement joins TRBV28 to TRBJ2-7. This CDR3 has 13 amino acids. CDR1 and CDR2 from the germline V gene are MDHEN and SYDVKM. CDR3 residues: CASSFTYQYEQYF.

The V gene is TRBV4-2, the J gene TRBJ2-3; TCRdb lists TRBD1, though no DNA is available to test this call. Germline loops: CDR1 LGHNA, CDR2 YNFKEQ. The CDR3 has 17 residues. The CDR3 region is CASSQEARGTRTDTQYF.

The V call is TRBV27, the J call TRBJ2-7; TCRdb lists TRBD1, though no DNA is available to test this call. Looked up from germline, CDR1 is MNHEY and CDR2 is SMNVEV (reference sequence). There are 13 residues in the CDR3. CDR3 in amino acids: CASRPLAGDEQYF.

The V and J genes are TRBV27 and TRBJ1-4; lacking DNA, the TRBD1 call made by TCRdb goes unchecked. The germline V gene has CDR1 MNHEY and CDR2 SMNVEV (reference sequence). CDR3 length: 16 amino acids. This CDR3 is CASSFSRTGYNEKLFF.

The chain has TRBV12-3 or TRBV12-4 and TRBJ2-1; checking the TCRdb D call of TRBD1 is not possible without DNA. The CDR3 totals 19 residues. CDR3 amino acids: CASSLDFGRGLDSYNEQFF.